Many counts were recorded for the clone carrying this T cell receptor (beta chain). Its specificity is not known. The sample comes from a study of T cells in Graves' hyperthyroidism and ophthalmopathy. Study-wide points: Most clonotypes that expanded in the thyroid above 0.001 also showed up in blood.

No progression to ophthalmopathy during 18 months of follow-up defined stable disease. Criteria for exclusion of patients were uncontrolled infection, other autoimmune disease, pregnancy or lactation. In making diagnoses, clinical symptoms, serum thyroxine and TRAb, thyroid ultrasound and orbital computed tomography were all used. TCR beta CDR3 sequences were amplified from RNA transcripts. The HTBI primer set drove a first-round RT-PCR of the TCR CDR3. Via MiXCR, TCRdb re-called the multiplex PCR reads, giving one row per CDR3 protein. This table has a few hundred thousand distinct CDR3 sequences, around 15% appearing once. The CDR3 contains 15 residues. The germline V gene has CDR1 SGHTA and CDR2 FQGNSA. V was shortened by 1 base and J by 3 bases, with 10 bases between the two germline ends.

The receptor's source is a woman between 18 and 29 years old with Graves' hyperthyroidism. This chain links TRBV7-2 with TRBJ1-5, with D maybe TRBD1 (6 bases). The sequenced material came from blood. The CDR3, as DNA: TGTGCCAGCAGCTTAGTTGCAGGGGACAATCAGCCCCAGCATTTT. Protein product: CASSLVAGDNQPQHF.